One sample yielded the 9 T cell receptor beta chains listed below, sequenced in a study of OX40 agonist ivuxolimab in advanced cancers. Profiled with immunoSEQ multiplex PCR; TCRdb holds only in-frame clones, not every one. The top ten clones hold 0.44% of a sample with tens of thousands of clones, roughly 90% of them seen once. The source was CD4+ or CD8+ T cells sorted from blood, collected in a trial of the OX40 agonist ivuxolimab. These receptors came from an adult with an advanced solid tumor such as melanoma, head and neck, liver or kidney cancer.

The genes are TRBV6-5 and TRBJ1-1, with a tentative D call TRBD1 (5 bases). CDR3 length: 15 residues. The germline V gene encodes CDR1 MNHEY and CDR2 SVGAGI. V was shortened by 7 bases and J by 4 bases, with 19 bases between the two germline ends. CDR3 bases: TGTGCCAGCAACTTCCGGGGTTCGAGGGGCACTGAAGCTTTCTTT. This sequence encodes CASNFRGSRGTEAFF.

This chain links TRBV11-2 with TRBJ2-7; the match to TRBD2 covers 8 bases. Germline V gives CDR1 SGHAT, CDR2 FQNNGV. This CDR3 is 15 amino acids long. The V gene end was trimmed by 2 bases and the J gene end by 1 base; junction bases not matched to a gene: 4. CDR3 sequence (DNA): TGTGCCAGCAGCTTACAAACTAGCGGATCCTACGAGCAGTACTTC. It translates to CASSLQTSGSYEQYF.

The V call is TRBV5-1, the J call TRBJ1-5; the match to TRBD1 covers 10 bases. Germline lookup yields CDR1 SGHRS and CDR2 YFSETQ. V lost 3 bases, J lost 11 bases, and 14 bases stayed unmatched. The CDR3 totals 16 residues. The DNA for the CDR3 is TGCGCCAGCAGCTCTACCCCGGGACAGGGGCAGGGGACCCAGCATTTT. Translating it yields CASSSTPGQGQGTQHF.

V is TRBV27 and J is TRBJ2-1, with 8 bases identical to TRBD2. Germline V gene data show CDR1 as MNHEY and CDR2 as SMNVEV (reference sequence). With 6 bases clipped from V and 2 bases from J, the junction kept 6 bases outside the gene matches. CDR3 length: 15 residues. The CDR3 coding sequence is TGTGCCAGCAGCCGGAGCGGGAGTGCCTACAATGAGCAGTTCTTC. Its protein product is CASSRSGSAYNEQFF.

The chain carries TRBV11-3 and TRBJ2-2; D remains ambiguous. V lost 5 bases and J 6 bases, leaving 4 bases between the germline ends. Germline CDR1 SGHNT, CDR2 YENEEA. The CDR3 sequence is 11 residues long. CDR3 in amino acids: CASSVAGELFF. Written as DNA, the CDR3 is TGTGCCAGCAGCGTCGCCGGGGAGCTGTTTTTT.

This clone was detected only once. This sequence joins TRBV4-2 and TRBJ1-6; unclear D gene. Trimming left V 0 bases short and J 6 bases short, with 9 bases between. Germline V gene data show CDR1 as LGHNA and CDR2 as YNFKEQ. The CDR3 has 15 amino acids. The CDR3 here is CASSQDLGLNSPLHF. CDR3 nucleotides: TGTGCCAGCAGCCAAGACTTAGGGCTTAATTCACCCCTCCACTTT.

The rearrangement joins TRBV5-1 to TRBJ2-5, with 10 bases that match TRBD1. The CDR3 loop spans 15 amino acids. In germline, CDR1 is SGHRS, CDR2 YFSETQ. Trimming took 4 bases from V and 5 from J; bases not matched to a gene: 8. The CDR3 DNA reads as TGCGCCAGCAGCGGAATGGGACAGGGGATGGAGACCCAGTACTTC. Residues: CASSGMGQGMETQYF. Full variable domain (missing parts from reference TRBV5-1 and TRBJ2-5): KAGVTQTPRYLIKTRGQQVTLSCSPISGHRSVSWYQQTPGQGLQFLFEYFSETQRNKGNFPGRFSGRQFSNSRSEMNVSTLELGDSALYLCASSGMGQGMETQYFGPGTRLLVL.

This clone has just one count. The V and J genes are TRBV11-2 and TRBJ2-3; D is possibly TRBD1 (5 bases). The V and J ends lost 3 bases and 0 bases respectively, with 7 bases between them. Germline CDR1 is SGHAT and CDR2 is FQNNGV. This CDR3 comprises 14 residues. CDR3 loop: CASSFHRSTDTQYF. For the CDR3, the DNA is TGTGCCAGCAGCTTCCACAGGAGCACAGATACGCAGTATTTT.

The V gene is TRBV18, the J gene TRBJ2-7, with D perhaps TRBD1 or TRBD2 (5 bases each). Germline V CDR1 and CDR2: KGHSH, LQKENI. Trimming cost V 2 bases and J 7 bases, with 18 bases left between them. There are 15 residues in the CDR3. The chain's CDR3 is CASSPTGQGTGEQYF. CDR3 DNA: TGTGCCAGCTCACCAACGGGCCAGGGAACGGGAGAGCAGTACTTC.